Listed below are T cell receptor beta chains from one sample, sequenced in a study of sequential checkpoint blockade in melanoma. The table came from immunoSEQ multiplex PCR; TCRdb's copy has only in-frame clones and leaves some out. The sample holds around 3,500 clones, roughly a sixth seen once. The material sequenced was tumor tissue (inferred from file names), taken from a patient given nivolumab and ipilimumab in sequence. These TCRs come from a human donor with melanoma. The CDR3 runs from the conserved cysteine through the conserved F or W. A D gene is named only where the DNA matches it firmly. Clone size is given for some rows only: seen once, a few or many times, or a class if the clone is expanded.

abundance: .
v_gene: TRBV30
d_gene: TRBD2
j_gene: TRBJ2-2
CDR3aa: CAWSVRTSGNTGELFF
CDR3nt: TGTGCCTGGAGTGTACGGACTAGCGGCAACACCGGGGAGCTGTTTTTT

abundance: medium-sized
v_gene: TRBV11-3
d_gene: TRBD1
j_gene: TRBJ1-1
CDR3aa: CASSSGQGGYTEAFF
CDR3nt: TGTGCCAGCAGCTCGGGACAGGGTGGTTATACTGAAGCTTTCTTT

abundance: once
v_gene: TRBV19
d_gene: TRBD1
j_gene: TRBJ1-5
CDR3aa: CASWGDRHNQPQHF
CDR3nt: TGTGCCAGCTGGGGGGACAGACACAATCAGCCCCAGCATTTT

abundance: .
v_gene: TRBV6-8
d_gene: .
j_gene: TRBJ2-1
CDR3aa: CASSRGQPPNEQFF
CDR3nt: TGTGCCAGCAGTCGTGGACAGCCCCCCAATGAGCAGTTCTTC

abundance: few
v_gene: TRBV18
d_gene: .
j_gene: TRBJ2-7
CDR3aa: CASSLSLDLNEQYF
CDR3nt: TGTGCCAGCTCACTTAGTTTGGATCTCAACGAGCAGTACTTC

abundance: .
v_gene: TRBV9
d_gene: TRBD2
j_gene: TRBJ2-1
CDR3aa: CASSSPGLGWLWSYNEQFF
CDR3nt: TGTGCCAGCAGCTCCCCGGGACTAGGGTGGCTTTGGTCCTACAATGAGCAGTTCTTC

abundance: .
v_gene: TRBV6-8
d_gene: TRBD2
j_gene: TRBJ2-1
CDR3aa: CASRSLAGLYNEQFF
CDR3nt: TGTGCCAGCAGATCACTAGCGGGGCTTTACAATGAGCAGTTCTTC

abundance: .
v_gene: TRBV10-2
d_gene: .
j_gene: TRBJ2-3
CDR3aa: CASSEQGTEGDTQYF
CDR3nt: TGCGCCAGCAGTGAGCAAGGGACTGAAGGAGATACGCAGTATTTT

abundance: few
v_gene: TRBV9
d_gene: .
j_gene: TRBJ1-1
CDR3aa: CASSEGGTKAFF
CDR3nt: TGTGCCAGCAGTGAAGGCGGGACTAAAGCTTTCTTT

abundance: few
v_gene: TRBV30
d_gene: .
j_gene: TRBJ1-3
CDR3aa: CAWSANPFRGVQGGTIYF
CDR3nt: TGTGCCTGGAGTGCAAACCCGTTTCGGGGGGTCCAAGGGGGCACCATATATTTT

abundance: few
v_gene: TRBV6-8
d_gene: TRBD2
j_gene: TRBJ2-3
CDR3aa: CASSYSGGSTDTQYF
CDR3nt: TGTGCCAGCAGTTACAGCGGGGGTAGCACAGATACGCAGTATTTT

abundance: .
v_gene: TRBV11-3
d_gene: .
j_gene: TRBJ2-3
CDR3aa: CASSASPGHNTDTQYF
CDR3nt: TGTGCCAGCAGCGCCAGCCCGGGACACAACACAGATACGCAGTATTTT

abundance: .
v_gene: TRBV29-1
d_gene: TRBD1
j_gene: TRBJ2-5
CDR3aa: CSVRQGAETQYF
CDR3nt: TGCAGCGTTAGACAGGGGGCAGAGACCCAGTACTTC

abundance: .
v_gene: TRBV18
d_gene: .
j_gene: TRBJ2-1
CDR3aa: CASSPGTVYGSSYNEQFF
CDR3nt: TGTGCCAGCTCACCGGGGACCGTTTACGGGAGCTCCTACAATGAGCAGTTCTTC

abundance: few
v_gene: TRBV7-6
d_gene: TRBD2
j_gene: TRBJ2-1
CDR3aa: CASSQDYQRGEQFF
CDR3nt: TGTGCCAGCAGCCAAGATTACCAGCGGGGTGAGCAGTTCTTC

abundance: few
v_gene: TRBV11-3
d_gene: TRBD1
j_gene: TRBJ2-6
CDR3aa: CASKQGSGANVLTF
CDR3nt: TGTGCCAGCAAACAGGGGTCTGGGGCCAACGTCCTGACTTTC

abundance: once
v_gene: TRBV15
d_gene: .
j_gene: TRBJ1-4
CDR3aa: CATSREAPRGEKLFF
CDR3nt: TGTGCCACCAGCAGAGAGGCACCCAGGGGTGAAAAACTGTTTTTT

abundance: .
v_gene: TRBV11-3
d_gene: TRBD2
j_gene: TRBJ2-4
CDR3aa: CASSLTAGEDIKNIQYF
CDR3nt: TGTGCCAGCAGCTTAACAGCGGGGGAAGATATCAAAAACATTCAGTACTTC

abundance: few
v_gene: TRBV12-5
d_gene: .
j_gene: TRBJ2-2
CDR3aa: CASNGAGMAGELFF
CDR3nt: TGTGCCAGCAACGGGGCAGGGATGGCCGGGGAGCTGTTTTTT

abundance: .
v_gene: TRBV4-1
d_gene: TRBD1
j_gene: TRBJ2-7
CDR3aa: CASSQEVGTGVHEQYF
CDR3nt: TGCGCCAGCAGCCAAGAGGTAGGGACAGGGGTCCACGAGCAGTACTTC

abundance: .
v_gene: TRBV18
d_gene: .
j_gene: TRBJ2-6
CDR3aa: CASSLMTGSRSGANVLTF
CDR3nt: TGTGCCAGCTCCCTTATGACAGGTTCGAGGTCTGGGGCCAACGTCCTGACTTTC

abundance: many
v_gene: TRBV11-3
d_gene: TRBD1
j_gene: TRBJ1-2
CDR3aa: CASSSGTANYGYTF
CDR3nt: TGTGCCAGCAGCTCCGGGACAGCTAACTATGGCTACACCTTC

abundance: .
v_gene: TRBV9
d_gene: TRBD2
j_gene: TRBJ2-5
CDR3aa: CASSVGGGGASQETQYF
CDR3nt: TGTGCCAGCAGCGTAGGAGGCGGGGGGGCTTCGCAAGAGACCCAGTACTTC

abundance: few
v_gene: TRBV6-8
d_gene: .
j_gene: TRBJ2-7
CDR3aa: CASTLDKYEQYF
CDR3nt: TGTGCCAGCACCCTGGATAAATACGAGCAGTACTTC

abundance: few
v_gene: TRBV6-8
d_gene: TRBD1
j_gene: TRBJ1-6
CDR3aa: CASSDSTGGNSPLHF
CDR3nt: TGTGCCAGCAGTGACTCGACAGGGGGAAATTCACCCCTCCACTTT

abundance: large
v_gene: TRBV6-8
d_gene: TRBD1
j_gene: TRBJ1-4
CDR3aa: CASSPPGQDIKLFF
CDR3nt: TGTGCCAGCAGTCCACCGGGACAGGACATCAAACTGTTTTTT

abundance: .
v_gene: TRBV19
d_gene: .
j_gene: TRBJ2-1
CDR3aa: CASSPKVGAGTHEQFF
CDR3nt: TGTGCCAGTAGTCCAAAGGTGGGGGCTGGAACCCATGAGCAGTTCTTC

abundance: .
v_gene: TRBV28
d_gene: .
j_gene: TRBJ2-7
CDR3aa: CASSYRGIPYEQYF
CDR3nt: TGTGCCAGCAGTTACCGCGGGATCCCCTACGAGCAGTACTTC

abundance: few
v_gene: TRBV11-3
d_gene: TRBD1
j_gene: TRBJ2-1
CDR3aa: CASSPHAGGYNEQFF
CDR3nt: TGTGCCAGCAGCCCCCACGCAGGGGGTTACAATGAGCAGTTCTTC

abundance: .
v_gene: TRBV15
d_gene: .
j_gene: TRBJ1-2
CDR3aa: CATSILPAGDGYTF
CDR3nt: TGTGCCACCAGCATTCTTCCGGCCGGAGATGGCTACACCTTC

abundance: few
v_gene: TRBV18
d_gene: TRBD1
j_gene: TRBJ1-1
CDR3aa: CASSPGTALNTEAFF
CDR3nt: TGTGCCAGCTCACCCGGGACAGCCCTTAACACTGAAGCTTTCTTT

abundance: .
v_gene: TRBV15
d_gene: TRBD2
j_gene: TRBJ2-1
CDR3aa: CATSRSLAGPYNEQFF
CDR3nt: TGTGCCACCAGCAGATCACTAGCGGGGCCCTACAATGAGCAGTTCTTC

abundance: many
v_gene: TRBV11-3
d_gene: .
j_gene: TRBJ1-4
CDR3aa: CASSLSRQGGATNEKLFF
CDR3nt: TGTGCCAGCAGCTTGAGTCGCCAGGGAGGTGCAACTAATGAAAAACTGTTTTTT

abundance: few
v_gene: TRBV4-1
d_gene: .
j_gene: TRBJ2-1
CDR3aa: CASSQEGHGNNEQFF
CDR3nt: TGCGCCAGCAGCCAAGAAGGGCACGGCAACAATGAGCAGTTCTTC

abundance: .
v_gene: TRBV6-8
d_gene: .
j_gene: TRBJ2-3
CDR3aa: CASSELAFTQYF
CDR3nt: TGTGCCAGCAGCGAGCTAGCCTTTACGCAGTATTTT

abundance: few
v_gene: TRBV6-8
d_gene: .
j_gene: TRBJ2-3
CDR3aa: CASSALAGTDTQYF
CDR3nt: TGTGCCAGCAGTGCGTTAGCGGGCACAGATACGCAGTATTTT

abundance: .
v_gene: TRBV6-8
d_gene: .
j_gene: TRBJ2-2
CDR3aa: CASSSYRGELFF
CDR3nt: TGTGCCAGCAGTTCCTACAGGGGGGAGCTGTTTTTT

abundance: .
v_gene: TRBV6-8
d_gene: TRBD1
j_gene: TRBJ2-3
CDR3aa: CASRLQGSGAGTQYF
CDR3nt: TGTGCCAGCAGACTACAGGGGTCGGGCGCCGGTACGCAGTATTTT

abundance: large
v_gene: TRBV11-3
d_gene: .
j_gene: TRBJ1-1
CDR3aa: CASSLQYGAAGGKAFF
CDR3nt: TGTGCCAGCAGCTTACAATACGGCGCGGCAGGCGGTAAAGCTTTCTTT

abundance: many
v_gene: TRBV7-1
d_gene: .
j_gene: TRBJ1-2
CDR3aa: CASSPQGTQNYGYTF
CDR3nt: TGTGCCAGCAGCCCACAGGGTACCCAAAACTATGGCTACACCTTC

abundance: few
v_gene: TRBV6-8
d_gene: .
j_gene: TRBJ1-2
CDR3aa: CASSAQGFGSGYTF
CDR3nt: TGTGCCAGCAGTGCACAGGGTTTCGGTAGTGGCTACACCTTC

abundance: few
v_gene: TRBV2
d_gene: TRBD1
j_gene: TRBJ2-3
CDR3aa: CASRGGQGDTQYF
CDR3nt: TGTGCCAGCAGGGGGGGACAGGGGGATACGCAGTATTTT

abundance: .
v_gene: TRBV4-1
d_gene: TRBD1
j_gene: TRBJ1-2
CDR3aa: CASSHLPTETGANYGYTF
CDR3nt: TGCGCCAGCAGCCACCTACCCACAGAGACAGGGGCTAACTATGGCTACACCTTC

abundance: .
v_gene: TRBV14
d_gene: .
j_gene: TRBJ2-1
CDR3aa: CASSFPIGEQFF
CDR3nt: TGTGCCAGCAGCTTCCCCATTGGTGAGCAGTTCTTC

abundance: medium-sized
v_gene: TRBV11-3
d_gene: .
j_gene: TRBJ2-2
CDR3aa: CASSSGVVGWGELFF
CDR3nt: TGTGCCAGCAGCTCCGGCGTGGTTGGCTGGGGAGAGCTGTTTTTT

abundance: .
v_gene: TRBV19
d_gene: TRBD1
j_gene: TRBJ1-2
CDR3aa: CASSRTGNSDGYTF
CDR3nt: TGTGCCAGTAGTAGGACAGGGAATAGCGATGGCTACACCTTC

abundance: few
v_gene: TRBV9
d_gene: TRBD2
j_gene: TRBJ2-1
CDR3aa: CASGGLADYNEQFF
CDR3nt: TGTGCCAGCGGGGGACTAGCGGATTACAATGAGCAGTTCTTC

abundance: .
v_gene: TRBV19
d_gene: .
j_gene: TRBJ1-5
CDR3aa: CASSGGGNQPQHF
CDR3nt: TGTGCCAGTAGCGGCGGCGGTAATCAGCCCCAGCATTTT

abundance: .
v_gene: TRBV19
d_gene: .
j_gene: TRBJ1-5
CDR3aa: CASSPTGTYSNQPQHF
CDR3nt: TGTGCCAGTAGCCCTACAGGAACCTATAGCAATCAGCCCCAGCATTTT

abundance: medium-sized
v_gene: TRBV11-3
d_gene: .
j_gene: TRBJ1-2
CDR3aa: CASSFGQSTNYGYTF
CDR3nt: TGTGCCAGCAGTTTCGGACAGTCAACTAACTATGGCTACACCTTC

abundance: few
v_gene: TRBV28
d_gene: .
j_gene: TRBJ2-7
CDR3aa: CASSLPGMGSYEQYF
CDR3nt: TGTGCCAGCAGTCTACCAGGGATGGGGTCCTACGAGCAGTACTTC

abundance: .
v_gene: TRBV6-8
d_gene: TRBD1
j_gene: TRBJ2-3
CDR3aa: CASSGDREIGTDTQYF
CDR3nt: TGTGCCAGCAGTGGGGACAGGGAGATTGGCACAGATACGCAGTATTTT

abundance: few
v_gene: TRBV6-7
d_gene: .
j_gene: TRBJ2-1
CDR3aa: CASSYPSEQFF
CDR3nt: TGTGCCAGCAGTTATCCGTCTGAGCAGTTCTTC

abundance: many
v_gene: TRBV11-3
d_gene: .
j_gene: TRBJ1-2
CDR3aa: CASSPQKSNYGYTF
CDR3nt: TGTGCCAGCAGCCCCCAGAAGAGCAACTATGGCTACACCTTC